These T cell receptor beta chains were read from a single sample in a study of CD8 T cells in ankylosing spondylitis. TCRdb re-called the 5' RACE reads with MiXCR, one entry per CDR3 protein. The sample yields 180,000 or so distinct CDR3 sequences, roughly 12% seen once. Sequencing was performed on blood, either unsorted or a sorted T cell fraction (not recorded which). These receptors came from a male donor with ankylosing spondylitis or in good health (not recorded which). Both conserved end residues are part of each CDR3. The D gene is left open where the match is weak. Clone size is not always given. Where it is, it says once, few, many or a class for expanded clones.

CDR3nt: TGCGCCAGCAGCTTGGTAGTCGCAGATACGCAGTATTTT
CDR3aa: CASSLVVADTQYF
d_gene: -
v_gene: TRBV5-1
abundance: many
j_gene: TRBJ2-3

CDR3nt: TGCAGTGCCCGCCCCGAGAACAGCCATACCTACGAGCAGTACTTC
CDR3aa: CSARPENSHTYEQYF
d_gene: -
v_gene: TRBV20-1
abundance: many
j_gene: TRBJ2-7

CDR3nt: TGTAGCGCCCGGGTGGGACTAAAATCCGGGGAGCTGTTTTTT
CDR3aa: CSARVGLKSGELFF
d_gene: TRBD2
v_gene: TRBV29-1
abundance: -
j_gene: TRBJ2-2

CDR3nt: TGTGCCAGCAGGTTTAGCGGGAGAATGGGAGAGCAGTACTTC
CDR3aa: CASRFSGRMGEQYF
d_gene: TRBD2
v_gene: TRBV28
abundance: many
j_gene: TRBJ2-7

CDR3nt: TGCGCCAGCAGCTTGGTGCCAGGGACCTACGAGCAGTACTTC
CDR3aa: CASSLVPGTYEQYF
d_gene: -
v_gene: TRBV5-1
abundance: many
j_gene: TRBJ2-7

CDR3nt: TGCGCCAGCAGCTTGGACCCTAACAGGGCTGGAAACACCATATATTTT
CDR3aa: CASSLDPNRAGNTIYF
d_gene: -
v_gene: TRBV5-1
abundance: -
j_gene: TRBJ1-3

CDR3nt: TGTGCCAGCAGTGGACCCGACCGCCCTAGCGCCCAGTACTTC
CDR3aa: CASSGPDRPSAQYF
d_gene: -
v_gene: TRBV2
abundance: -
j_gene: TRBJ2-5

CDR3nt: TGTGCCAGCATTTCGACAGGGGAGCAGTTCTTC
CDR3aa: CASISTGEQFF
d_gene: TRBD1
v_gene: TRBV27
abundance: many
j_gene: TRBJ2-1

CDR3nt: TGTGCCAGCAGGGCGCCGGGACTAGCGGGGTTTTGGGGCAATGAGCAGTTCTTC
CDR3aa: CASRAPGLAGFWGNEQFF
d_gene: TRBD2
v_gene: TRBV12-3/TRBV12-4
abundance: -
j_gene: TRBJ2-1

CDR3nt: TGTGCCAGCAGCCAAGATAGGGGGGGCCTAGCGACCCAGTACTTC
CDR3aa: CASSQDRGGLATQYF
d_gene: -
v_gene: TRBV3-1
abundance: many
j_gene: TRBJ2-5

CDR3nt: TGTGCCAGTACCGGGACAGGGAACACTGAAGCTTTCTTT
CDR3aa: CASTGTGNTEAFF
d_gene: TRBD1
v_gene: TRBV19
abundance: few
j_gene: TRBJ1-1

CDR3nt: TGTGCCTGGAGTAAGGGCCAGGATAATTCACCCCTCCACTTT
CDR3aa: CAWSKGQDNSPLHF
d_gene: -
v_gene: TRBV30
abundance: -
j_gene: TRBJ1-6

CDR3nt: TGTGCCAGCAGCCTAAGACGCACAGATACGCAGTATTTT
CDR3aa: CASSLRRTDTQYF
d_gene: -
v_gene: TRBV6-2/TRBV6-3
abundance: few
j_gene: TRBJ2-3

CDR3nt: TGTGCCACCAGTGATTTAGGACGGGGGGGGTCGGATACGCAGTATTTT
CDR3aa: CATSDLGRGGSDTQYF
d_gene: TRBD2
v_gene: TRBV24-1
abundance: many
j_gene: TRBJ2-3

CDR3nt: TGCGCCAGCAGCTCCGGACAGGGTGGGCCAGATACGCAGTATTTT
CDR3aa: CASSSGQGGPDTQYF
d_gene: TRBD1
v_gene: TRBV5-1
abundance: many
j_gene: TRBJ2-3

CDR3nt: TGCAGTGCTGACAGAGAGACCCAGTACTTC
CDR3aa: CSADRETQYF
d_gene: -
v_gene: TRBV20-1
abundance: many
j_gene: TRBJ2-5

CDR3nt: TGTGCCAGCAGTTTAGTACTGGGTAACAATCAGCCCCAGCATTTT
CDR3aa: CASSLVLGNNQPQHF
d_gene: -
v_gene: TRBV12-3/TRBV12-4
abundance: many
j_gene: TRBJ1-5

CDR3nt: TGTGCCAGCAGCTTTAGCGGAGTCTACAATGAGCAGTTCTTC
CDR3aa: CASSFSGVYNEQFF
d_gene: -
v_gene: TRBV5-4
abundance: many
j_gene: TRBJ2-1

CDR3nt: TGCAGTGCTAGAGCCAACAATGAGCAGTTCTTC
CDR3aa: CSARANNEQFF
d_gene: -
v_gene: TRBV20-1
abundance: many
j_gene: TRBJ2-1

CDR3nt: TGCGCCAGCACCGCCGGGGAGGAGACCCAGCACTTC
CDR3aa: CASTAGEETQHF
d_gene: -
v_gene: TRBV5-1
abundance: -
j_gene: TRBJ2-5

CDR3nt: TGTGCCAGCATACACAGAAGGACGGCCCGCAACACCTTC
CDR3aa: CASIHRRTARNTF
d_gene: -
v_gene: TRBV5-6
abundance: many
j_gene: TRBJ1-2

CDR3nt: TGTGCCAGCAGTGCCAGGACAGGGGCAGATACGCAGTATTTT
CDR3aa: CASSARTGADTQYF
d_gene: TRBD1
v_gene: TRBV2
abundance: many
j_gene: TRBJ2-3

CDR3nt: TGCGCCAGCAGCCAAGATTTGAAAGCGGGGGGTGGGGGCAATGAGCAGTTCTTC
CDR3aa: CASSQDLKAGGGGNEQFF
d_gene: TRBD2
v_gene: TRBV4-3
abundance: many
j_gene: TRBJ2-1

CDR3nt: TGCGCCAGCAGCTCCCGACCCTCAGGGGGTTGGGGCACTGAAGCTTTCTTT
CDR3aa: CASSSRPSGGWGTEAFF
d_gene: TRBD1
v_gene: TRBV5-1
abundance: many
j_gene: TRBJ1-1

CDR3nt: TGTGCCACCAGGGGCGAGGCGACTGAGCAGTTCTTC
CDR3aa: CATRGEATEQFF
d_gene: -
v_gene: TRBV24-1
abundance: few
j_gene: TRBJ2-1

CDR3nt: TGTGCCAGCTGCTGGACGGTGAACACTGAAGCTTTCTTT
CDR3aa: CASCWTVNTEAFF
d_gene: -
v_gene: TRBV2
abundance: few
j_gene: TRBJ1-1

CDR3nt: TGTGCCAGCAGTTACTCGACGGGTAGCGGGGACTTCTACAATGAGCAGTTCTTC
CDR3aa: CASSYSTGSGDFYNEQFF
d_gene: TRBD2
v_gene: TRBV6-2/TRBV6-3
abundance: many
j_gene: TRBJ2-1

CDR3nt: TGCGCCAGCAGCTCCCACAGGCTATTGAACACCGGGGAGCTGTTTTTT
CDR3aa: CASSSHRLLNTGELFF
d_gene: -
v_gene: TRBV5-1
abundance: many
j_gene: TRBJ2-2

CDR3nt: TGCAGTGCTAGAGAATCGAACAGTGGGGTCCGTGAAGCTTTCTTT
CDR3aa: CSARESNSGVREAFF
d_gene: -
v_gene: TRBV20-1
abundance: few
j_gene: TRBJ1-1

CDR3nt: TGTGCCAGCGCGCCGGGACAGGGGTATGGGGATGGCTACACCTTC
CDR3aa: CASAPGQGYGDGYTF
d_gene: TRBD1
v_gene: TRBV7-2
abundance: many
j_gene: TRBJ1-2

CDR3nt: TGTGCCAGCAGCCCCGGGGGTGGCAGGGGTGACGAAAAACTGTTTTTT
CDR3aa: CASSPGGGRGDEKLFF
d_gene: -
v_gene: TRBV11-3
abundance: -
j_gene: TRBJ1-4

CDR3nt: TGTGCCAGCTCACCAGACAGGGCCACTAATCAGCCCCAGCATTTT
CDR3aa: CASSPDRATNQPQHF
d_gene: TRBD1
v_gene: TRBV18
abundance: many
j_gene: TRBJ1-5

CDR3nt: TGTGCCAGCAGCTTCGAGGGGTCGGAGACCCAGTACTTC
CDR3aa: CASSFEGSETQYF
d_gene: -
v_gene: TRBV5-6
abundance: many
j_gene: TRBJ2-5

CDR3nt: TGTGCCACCAGCAGAGATAGGCGGGCAGCCTCAGGTAATCAGCCCCAGCATTTT
CDR3aa: CATSRDRRAASGNQPQHF
d_gene: -
v_gene: TRBV15
abundance: few
j_gene: TRBJ1-5

CDR3nt: TGTGCCAGCAGCTTAGATCCCTCTGGGGCCAACGTCCTGACTTTC
CDR3aa: CASSLDPSGANVLTF
d_gene: -
v_gene: TRBV11-2
abundance: many
j_gene: TRBJ2-6

CDR3nt: TGTGCCAGCCAGTTACAATGGGGAAACGGGGAGCTGTTTTTT
CDR3aa: CASQLQWGNGELFF
d_gene: -
v_gene: TRBV6-5
abundance: few
j_gene: TRBJ2-2

CDR3nt: TGTGCCAGCAGCCAACGACCGGGACAGGGAACAGATACGCAGTATTTT
CDR3aa: CASSQRPGQGTDTQYF
d_gene: TRBD1
v_gene: TRBV13
abundance: many
j_gene: TRBJ2-3

CDR3nt: TGTGCCAGCAGTCGGGACTGGCGAACGCAGTATTTT
CDR3aa: CASSRDWRTQYF
d_gene: -
v_gene: TRBV12-3/TRBV12-4
abundance: many
j_gene: TRBJ2-3

CDR3nt: TGCAGTACCGGGACAGGGGGCAATCAGCCCCAGCATTTT
CDR3aa: CSTGTGGNQPQHF
d_gene: TRBD1
v_gene: TRBV20-1
abundance: few
j_gene: TRBJ1-5

CDR3nt: TGTGCCAGCAGCCTGACCGGGACAGGGTTGGAGACCCAGTACTTC
CDR3aa: CASSLTGTGLETQYF
d_gene: TRBD1
v_gene: TRBV5-5
abundance: few
j_gene: TRBJ2-5

CDR3nt: TGCGCCAGCAGCAACGGACAGGGCACTGAAGCTTTCTTT
CDR3aa: CASSNGQGTEAFF
d_gene: TRBD1
v_gene: TRBV5-1
abundance: -
j_gene: TRBJ1-1

CDR3nt: TGTGCCAGCAGCTCTCGCTGGCAATCCTACGAGCAGTACTTC
CDR3aa: CASSSRWQSYEQYF
d_gene: -
v_gene: TRBV7-2
abundance: once
j_gene: TRBJ2-7

CDR3nt: TGTGCCAGCAGCCCCAGGATAGCGGGAGAGGCTACGCAGTATTTT
CDR3aa: CASSPRIAGEATQYF
d_gene: TRBD2
v_gene: TRBV7-8
abundance: many
j_gene: TRBJ2-3

CDR3nt: TGCAGCGTTGAAGTTCCGGGTCCTATCACTAACTATGGCTACACCTTC
CDR3aa: CSVEVPGPITNYGYTF
d_gene: -
v_gene: TRBV29-1
abundance: many
j_gene: TRBJ1-2

CDR3nt: TGCAGCGTTCTGATCCCGGGGCGCGAGCAGTACTTC
CDR3aa: CSVLIPGREQYF
d_gene: -
v_gene: TRBV29-1
abundance: few
j_gene: TRBJ2-7

CDR3nt: TGTGCCAGCAGTGGGGGCCAGGGAGACTACGAGCAGTACTTC
CDR3aa: CASSGGQGDYEQYF
d_gene: -
v_gene: TRBV12-3/TRBV12-4
abundance: -
j_gene: TRBJ2-7

CDR3nt: TGCAGTGCTAGTGGGCTAGCGGGGAGCACAGATACGCAGTATTTT
CDR3aa: CSASGLAGSTDTQYF
d_gene: TRBD2
v_gene: TRBV20-1
abundance: many
j_gene: TRBJ2-3